The table lists the clone carrying this T cell receptor (beta chain) with a count of one. Its antigen is unknown. The sample comes from a study of vaccination effects on CD4 cells after COVID-19. V lost 4 bases, J lost 1 base, and 14 bases lay in between. The CDR3 runs 16 residues. Germline lookup yields CDR1 MGHRA and CDR2 YSYEKL. ViraFEST assay sequencing came after antigen-specific CD4+ T cells were expanded with viral peptide pools. Isolating CD4+ T cells followed approximately 11 days of culture. A positive SARS-CoV-2 PCR test fell between March and December 2020. Half the medium was swapped for IL-2 medium on days 3 and 7. The assay was immunoSEQ multiplex PCR, and TCRdb's table has in-frame clones only and misses some. The sample lists fewer than 60,000 clones, 65% to 80% occurring once.

Sequenced material: CD4+ T cells from PBMCs cultured with HIV peptides, taken before COVID-19 vaccination. Subset noted: HIV-1 Nef peptide pool negative control/reference culture. This TCR was sampled from a human donor who had a prior SARS-CoV-2 infection. V and J are TRBV4-1 and TRBJ2-1; D is perhaps TRBD1 (6 bases). CDR3 sequence reads: CASSRSQGVSYNEQFF. The CDR3 nucleotides are TGCGCCAGCAGCCGTTCACAGGGCGTATCCTACAATGAGCAGTTCTTC.